This TCR beta chain was found in a study of vaccination effects on CD4 cells after COVID-19. Germline CDR1 WNHNN, CDR2 SYGVQD (reference sequence). Between the trimmed V and J ends, which lost 2 bases and 4 bases, there was a span of 14 bases. The CDR3 spans 15 residues. Regarding this clone: Its antigen is unidentified.

Antigen-specific CD4+ T cells expanded by the ViraFEST assay with viral peptide pools were then sequenced. Scientists isolated CD4+ T cells after an approximately 10-day culture period ended. Vaccination of participants consisted of two doses of either the BNT162b2 or mRNA-1273 vaccine. Sequencing used immunoSEQ multiplex PCR; TCRdb keeps in-frame clones, though not all of them. The sample records tens of thousands of clones, 78% being singletons. The sequence was obtained from a human donor who received a COVID-19 vaccine. This chain connects TRBV10-1 to TRBJ2-5; possibly TRBD1 for D (6 bases). Specimen: CD4+ T cells from PBMCs cultured with HCoV-OC43 spike peptides, collected after COVID-19 vaccination. Specified subset: HCoV-OC43 spike overlapping peptide pool stimulation. In nucleotides, the CDR3 is TGCGCCAGCAGTGAGCAACAGGGAATTGTAGAGACCCAGTACTTC. Protein product: CASSEQQGIVETQYF.